Listed here are 20 T cell receptor beta chains from one sample, sequenced in a study of blood T cell repertoires in COVID-19. TCRdb's copy holds only in-frame clones and misses some; the assay was immunoSEQ multiplex PCR. Among about 160,000 clones listed, less than 85% were seen once. The sample was peripheral blood. The origin of the receptors is a woman aged 80 or over with active or convalescent COVID-19.

The chain has TRBV5-1 and TRBJ2-3; the match to TRBD1 covers 8 bases. Germline V gene sequence: CDR1 SGHRS, CDR2 YFSETQ. This CDR3 region has 16 residues. J gave up 6 bases and V 3 bases, and 12 bases lay outside the gene matches. In nucleotides, the CDR3 is TGCGCCAGCAGCTCCCAGGGTCAGGGGGCAGGTGATACGCAGTATTTT. Translating gives CASSSQGQGAGDTQYF.

This clone was found once. The genes are TRBV18 and TRBJ2-1, with TRBD1 as a possible D gene (6 bases). V shed 3 bases and J shed 0 bases, with 9 bases lying between them. The CDR3 is 15 amino acids. CDR1 is KGHSH, CDR2 LQKENI, per germline. In DNA, the CDR3 is TGTGCCAGCTCACCTGAACAGGGCTCCTACAATGAGCAGTTCTTC. It specifies CASSPEQGSYNEQFF. Full variable domain (rest looked up from reference TRBV18 and TRBJ2-1): NAGVMQNPRHLVRRRGQEARLRCSPMKGHSHVYWYRQLPEEGLKFMVYLQKENIIDESGMPKERFSAEFPKEGPSILRIQQVVRGDSAAYFCASSPEQGSYNEQFFGPGTRLTVL.

This sequence joins TRBV7-3 and TRBJ2-3; the match to TRBD2 covers 7 bases. Trimming cost V 10 bases and J 2 bases; bases outside gene matches: 9. Germline values: CDR1 SGHTA, CDR2 FQGTGA. The CDR3 runs 14 residues. The CDR3 is CATREWRITDTQYF. For the CDR3, the DNA is TGTGCCACGCGGGAGTGGAGGATCACAGATACGCAGTATTTT.

The genes are TRBV14 and TRBJ1-5; D is undetermined. Trimming shortened V by 3 bases and J by 0 bases, and 6 bases separated the two germline ends. The CDR3 runs to 14 residues. Per germline, CDR1 SGHDN and CDR2 FVKESK. This chain's CDR3 is CASSQSHSNQPQHF. CDR3 DNA sequence: TGTGCCAGCAGCCAGTCCCATAGCAATCAGCCCCAGCATTTT.

The chain couples TRBV4-2 to TRBJ1-5; TRBD1 is a possible D gene (6 bases). Germline loops: CDR1 LGHNA, CDR2 YNFKEQ. The CDR3 covers 16 residues. V was trimmed by 4 bases and J by 1 base, leaving 14 bases between them. In nucleotides, the CDR3 is TGTGCCAGCAGCCCGACAGTCCAGGGGAGCAATCAGCCCCAGCATTTT. Its translation: CASSPTVQGSNQPQHF.

CDR3 in DNA: TGCGCCAGCAGACAGGACCGAATTGGACCCCTCCACTTT. Its protein is CASRQDRIGPLHF. The chain employs TRBV10-2 and TRBJ1-6; TRBD1 is a possible D gene (5 bases). Trimming removed 6 bases at V and 12 bases at J, with 15 bases between. This CDR3 has 13 residues. Germline CDR1 is WSHSY and CDR2 is SAAADI.

Written as DNA, the CDR3 is TGCGCCAGCAGCCATAATCAGGTGTACACTGAAGCTTTCTTT. Translation: CASSHNQVYTEAFF. The chain combines TRBV4-1 with TRBJ1-1; D unclear. V was pared by 3 bases and J by 3 bases, with 11 bases between. The germline CDR1 and CDR2 sequences are MGHRA and YSYEKL. The CDR3 consists of 14 residues.

The chain has TRBV7-7 and TRBJ2-5, with 12 bases matching TRBD2. The V segment lost 5 bases and the J segment 4 bases; nucleotides outside the gene matches: 8. The length of the CDR3 is 16 residues. Germline CDR1 SSHAT, CDR2 FNYEAQ (reference sequence). The chain's CDR3 is CASSPLLAGGGETQYF. CDR3 in DNA: TGTGCCAGCAGCCCACTACTAGCGGGAGGCGGAGAGACCCAGTACTTC.

The V call is TRBV4-2, the J call TRBJ2-7; tentative D call: TRBD2 (5 bases). V gave up 2 bases and J gave up 4 bases, with 12 bases separating them. The CDR3 sequence is 14 residues long. From germline, CDR1 is LGHNA and CDR2 YNFKEQ. CDR3 sequence reads: CASSQPYEGYEQYF. The CDR3 DNA reads as TGTGCCAGCAGCCAACCCTACGAGGGTTACGAGCAGTACTTC.

This chain joins TRBV18 and TRBJ2-7; D may be TRBD1 (6 bases). There are 15 residues in the CDR3. V shed 3 bases and J shed 0 bases, with 12 bases lying between them. CDR1 and CDR2 (germline): KGHSH, LQKENI. The CDR3 nucleotides read TGTGCCAGCTCACCGGGGGCAGCCAGCTCCTACGAGCAGTACTTC. This encodes CASSPGAASSYEQYF.

This sequence joins TRBV7-9 and TRBJ1-1; TRBD1 matches 7 bases. The length of the CDR3 is 14 residues. V was clipped by 3 bases and J by 5 bases; unmatched bases: 6. Germline CDR1 SEHNR, CDR2 FQNEAQ (reference sequence). CDR3 region: CASSFRQGGTEAFF. The CDR3, as DNA: TGTGCCAGCAGCTTTAGACAGGGCGGGACTGAAGCTTTCTTT.

The J gene is TRBJ2-3, the V gene TRBV5-1, with 10 bases identical to TRBD2. Germline CDR1 SGHRS, CDR2 YFSETQ. V trimming: 3 bases; J trimming: 1 base; junction bases outside the gene matches: 5. CDR3 size: 16 residues. The CDR3 here is CASSSRTSGGTDTQYF. Here the CDR3 DNA reads TGCGCCAGCAGCTCAAGGACTAGCGGTGGCACAGATACGCAGTATTTT.

V gene TRBV18 combines with J gene TRBJ2-7; perhaps TRBD2 as D (5 bases). The V end was cut by 2 bases, the J end by 6 bases, with 11 bases between. Germline CDR1 reads KGHSH; CDR2 reads LQKENI. The CDR3 contains 13 residues. CDR3 residues: CASSPFGVGEQYF. The CDR3 coding sequence is TGTGCCAGCTCACCATTCGGGGTCGGCGAGCAGTACTTC.

This clone was observed once. The genes are TRBV6-1 and TRBJ1-5, with a weak D call TRBD1 (5 bases). The CDR3 is 15 residues long. Germline CDR1 and CDR2: MNHNS and SASEGT. V lost 3 bases, J lost 2 bases, and 11 bases lay in between. Here the CDR3 DNA reads TGTGCCAGCAGTGACGGGGGGTATGGCAATCAGCCCCAGCATTTT. Translating gives CASSDGGYGNQPQHF.

This clone occurred once. This chain's CDR3 is CASRGRGNEKLFF. In nucleotides, the CDR3 is TGTGCCAGCAGGGGCAGGGGTAATGAAAAACTGTTTTTT. This sequence joins TRBV6-5 and TRBJ1-4; possible D gene TRBD1, 6 bases. Trimming took 6 bases from V and 4 from J, leaving 9 bases between them. The germline gives CDR1 MNHEY, CDR2 SVGAGI. The CDR3 totals 13 residues.

V usage is TRBV12-3 or TRBV12-4 and J usage is TRBJ1-2, with 7 bases fitting TRBD1. With 4 bases clipped from V and 5 bases from J, the junction kept 4 bases outside the gene matches. The CDR3 consists of 13 residues. The CDR3 DNA sequence: TGTGCCAGCAGTTCGGGACAGTCTTATGGCTACACCTTC. The encoded protein is CASSSGQSYGYTF.

The chain couples TRBV7-7 to TRBJ2-2; D remains ambiguous. The CDR3 consists of 16 residues. V lost 2 bases to trimming and J lost 5 bases, with 15 bases between them. Per the germline V gene, CDR1 is SSHAT and CDR2 is FNYEAQ (reference sequence). The chain's CDR3 is CASSLNGGMSTGELFF. Written as DNA, the CDR3 is TGTGCCAGCAGCTTAAATGGCGGCATGTCGACCGGGGAGCTGTTTTTT.

The chain combines TRBV4-1 with TRBJ1-4; D ambiguous. CDR1 and CDR2 from the germline V gene are MGHRA and YSYEKL. The CDR3 length is 11 residues. V was shortened by 4 bases and J by 11 bases, with 8 bases between the two germline ends. The CDR3, as DNA: TGCGCCAGCAGCCTAGCCCAGAAACTGTTTTTT. Its translation is CASSLAQKLFF.

The chain couples TRBV5-1 to TRBJ2-1, with 8 nucleotides matching TRBD2. Germline assignment: CDR1 SGHRS and CDR2 YFSETQ. Trimming took 6 bases from V and 0 from J; bases not matched to a gene: 5. The CDR3 is 15 amino acids. CDR3 in amino acids: CASTLAGGSYNEQFF. In DNA, the CDR3 is TGCGCCAGCACCCTAGCGGGTGGCTCCTACAATGAGCAGTTCTTC.

The V gene is TRBV7-9, the J gene TRBJ1-2, with D perhaps matching TRBD1 (5 bases). The V gene's germline CDR1 is SEHNR and CDR2 FQNEAQ (reference sequence). With 5 bases removed from V and 4 bases from J, the gap between germline ends came to 11 bases. There are 13 residues in the CDR3. This chain's CDR3 is CASSPDRIYGYTF. CDR3 in DNA: TGTGCCAGCAGCCCCGACAGAATCTATGGCTACACCTTC. Variable domain in full (rest from reference TRBV7-9 and TRBJ1-2): DTGVSQNPRHKITKRGQNVTFRCDPISEHNRLYWYRQTLGQGPEFLTYFQNEAQLEKSRLLSDRFSAERPKGSFSTLEIQRTEQGDSAMYLCASSPDRIYGYTFGSGTRLTVV.